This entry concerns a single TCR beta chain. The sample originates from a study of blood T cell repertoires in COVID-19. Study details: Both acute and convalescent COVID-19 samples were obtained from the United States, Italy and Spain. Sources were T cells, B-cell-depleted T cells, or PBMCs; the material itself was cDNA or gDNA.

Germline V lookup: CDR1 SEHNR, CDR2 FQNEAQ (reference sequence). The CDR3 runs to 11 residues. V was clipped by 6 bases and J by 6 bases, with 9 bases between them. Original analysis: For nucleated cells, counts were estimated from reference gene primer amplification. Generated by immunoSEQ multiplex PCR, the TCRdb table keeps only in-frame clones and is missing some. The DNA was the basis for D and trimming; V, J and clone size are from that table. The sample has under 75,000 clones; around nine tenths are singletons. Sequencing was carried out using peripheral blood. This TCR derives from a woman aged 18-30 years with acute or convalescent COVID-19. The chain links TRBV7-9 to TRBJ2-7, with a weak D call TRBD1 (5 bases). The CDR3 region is CASSEGVEQYF. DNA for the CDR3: TGTGCCAGCAGTGAAGGGGTCGAGCAGTACTTC.